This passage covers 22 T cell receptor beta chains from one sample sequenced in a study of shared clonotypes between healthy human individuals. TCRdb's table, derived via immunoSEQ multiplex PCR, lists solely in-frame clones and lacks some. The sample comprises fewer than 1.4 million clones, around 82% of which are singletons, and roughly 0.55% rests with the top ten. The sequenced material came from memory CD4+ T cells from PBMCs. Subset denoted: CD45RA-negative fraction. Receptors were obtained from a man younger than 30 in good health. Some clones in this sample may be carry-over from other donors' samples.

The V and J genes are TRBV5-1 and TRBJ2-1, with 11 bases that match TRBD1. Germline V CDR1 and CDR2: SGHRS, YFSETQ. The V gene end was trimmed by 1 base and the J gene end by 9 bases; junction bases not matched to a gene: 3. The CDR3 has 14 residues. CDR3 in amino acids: CASSLRTGGGEQFF. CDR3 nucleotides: TGCGCCAGCAGCTTGCGGACAGGGGGCGGTGAGCAGTTCTTC.

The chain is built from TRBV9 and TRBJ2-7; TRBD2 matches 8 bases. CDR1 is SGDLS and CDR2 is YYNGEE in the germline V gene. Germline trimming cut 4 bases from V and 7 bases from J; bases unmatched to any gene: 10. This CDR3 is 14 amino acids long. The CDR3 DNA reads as TGTGCCAGCAGCACGGGACTAGGCATCCGGGAGCAGTACTTC. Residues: CASSTGLGIREQYF.

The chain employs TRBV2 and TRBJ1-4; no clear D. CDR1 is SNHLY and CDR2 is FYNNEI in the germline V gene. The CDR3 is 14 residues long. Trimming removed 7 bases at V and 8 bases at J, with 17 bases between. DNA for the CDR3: TGTGCCAGCATGCGCGGCCGGGTAGACGAAAAACTGTTTTTT. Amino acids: CASMRGRVDEKLFF.

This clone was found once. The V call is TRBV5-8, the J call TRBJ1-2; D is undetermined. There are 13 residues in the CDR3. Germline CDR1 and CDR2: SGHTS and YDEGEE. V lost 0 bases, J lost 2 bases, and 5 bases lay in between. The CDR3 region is CASSLDRNYGYTF. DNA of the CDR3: TGTGCCAGCAGCTTGGACCGCAACTATGGCTACACCTTC. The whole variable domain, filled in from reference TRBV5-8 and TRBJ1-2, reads EAGVTQSPTHLIKTRGQQATLRCSPISGHTSVYWYQQALGLGLQFLLWYDEGEERNRGNFPPRFSGRQFPNYSSELNVNALELEDSALYLCASSLDRNYGYTFGSGTRLTVV.

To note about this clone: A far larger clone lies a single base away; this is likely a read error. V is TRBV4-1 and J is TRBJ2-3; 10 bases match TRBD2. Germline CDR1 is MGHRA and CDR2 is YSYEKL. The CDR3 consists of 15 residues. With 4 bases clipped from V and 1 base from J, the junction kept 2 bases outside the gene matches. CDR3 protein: CASSPGTSGTDTQYF. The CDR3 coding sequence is TGCGCCAGCAGCCCCGGGACTAGCGGCACAGATACGCAGTATTTT.

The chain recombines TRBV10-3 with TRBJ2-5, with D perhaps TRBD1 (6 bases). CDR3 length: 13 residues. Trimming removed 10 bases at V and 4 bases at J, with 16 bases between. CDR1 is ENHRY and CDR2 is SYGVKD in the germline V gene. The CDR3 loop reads CATGIRGGETQYF. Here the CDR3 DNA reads TGTGCCACCGGGATTCGAGGGGGAGAGACCCAGTACTTC.

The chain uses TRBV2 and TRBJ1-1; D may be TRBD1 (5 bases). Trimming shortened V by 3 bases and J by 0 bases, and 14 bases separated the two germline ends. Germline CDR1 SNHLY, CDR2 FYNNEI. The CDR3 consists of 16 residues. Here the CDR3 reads CASSDRVIYMNTEAFF. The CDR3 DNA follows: TGTGCCAGCAGTGACAGGGTAATATACATGAACACTGAAGCTTTCTTT.

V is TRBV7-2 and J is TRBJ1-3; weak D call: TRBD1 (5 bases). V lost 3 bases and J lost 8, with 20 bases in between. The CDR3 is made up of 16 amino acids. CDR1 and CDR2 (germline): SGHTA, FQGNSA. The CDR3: CASSLFEARMGDTIYF. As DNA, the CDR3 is TGTGCCAGCAGCTTGTTTGAGGCCCGAATGGGGGACACCATATATTTT.

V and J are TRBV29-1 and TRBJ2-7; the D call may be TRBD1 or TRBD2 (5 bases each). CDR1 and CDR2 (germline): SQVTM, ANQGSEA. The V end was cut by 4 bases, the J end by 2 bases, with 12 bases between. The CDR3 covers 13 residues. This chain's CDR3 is CSVVSQGPYEQYF. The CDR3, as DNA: TGCAGCGTTGTCAGTCAGGGACCCTACGAGCAGTACTTC.

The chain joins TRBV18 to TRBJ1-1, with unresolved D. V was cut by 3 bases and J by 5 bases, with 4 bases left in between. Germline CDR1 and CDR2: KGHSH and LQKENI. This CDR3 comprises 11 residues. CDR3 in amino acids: CASSPKTEAFF. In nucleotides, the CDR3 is TGTGCCAGCTCACCTAAGACTGAAGCTTTCTTT.

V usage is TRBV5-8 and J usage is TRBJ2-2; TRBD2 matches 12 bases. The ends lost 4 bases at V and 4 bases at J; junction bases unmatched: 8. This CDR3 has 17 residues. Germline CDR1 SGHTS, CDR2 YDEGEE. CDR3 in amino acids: CASSLAGGLRGTGELFF. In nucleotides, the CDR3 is TGTGCCAGCAGCCTAGCGGGAGGGTTACGGGGCACCGGGGAGCTGTTTTTT.

The CDR3 bases are TGTGCCAGCAGCCTCCAGGTAGGGGCGAACACTGAAGCTTTCTTT. Its protein product is CASSLQVGANTEAFF. This chain connects TRBV7-2 to TRBJ1-1; D is possibly TRBD1 (5 bases). The CDR3 loop spans 15 amino acids. Trimming shortened V by 5 bases and J by 1 base, and 14 bases separated the two germline ends. Germline CDR1 is SGHTA and CDR2 is FQGNSA.

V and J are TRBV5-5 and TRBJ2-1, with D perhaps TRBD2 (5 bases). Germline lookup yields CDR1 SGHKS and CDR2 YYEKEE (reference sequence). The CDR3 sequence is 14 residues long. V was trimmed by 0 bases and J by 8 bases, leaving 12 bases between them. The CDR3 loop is CASSLGPRGDEQFF. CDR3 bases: TGTGCCAGCAGCTTGGGACCTCGGGGTGATGAGCAGTTCTTC. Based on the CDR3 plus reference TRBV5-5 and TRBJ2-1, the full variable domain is DAGVTQSPTHLIKTRGQQVTLRCSPISGHKSVSWYQQVLGQGPQFIFQYYEKEERGRGNFPDRFSARQFPNYSSELNVNALLLGDSALYLCASSLGPRGDEQFFGPGTRLTVL.

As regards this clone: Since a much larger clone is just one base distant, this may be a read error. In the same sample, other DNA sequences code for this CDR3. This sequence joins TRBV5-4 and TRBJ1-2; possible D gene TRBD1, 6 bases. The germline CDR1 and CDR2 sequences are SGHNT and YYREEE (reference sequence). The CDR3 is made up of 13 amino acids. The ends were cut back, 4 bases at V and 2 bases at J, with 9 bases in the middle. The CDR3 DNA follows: TGTGCCAGCAGCCCGGACAGAAACTATGGCTACACCTTC. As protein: CASSPDRNYGYTF.

Here the CDR3 reads CASRDPSSGANVLTF. The CDR3 region has the DNA TGTGCCAGCAGGGATCCCAGCTCTGGGGCCAACGTCCTGACTTTC. The V gene is TRBV2, the J gene TRBJ2-6; D uncertain. V lost 6 bases, J lost 0 bases, and 9 bases lay in between. CDR3 size: 15 residues. Germline V gives CDR1 SNHLY, CDR2 FYNNEI.

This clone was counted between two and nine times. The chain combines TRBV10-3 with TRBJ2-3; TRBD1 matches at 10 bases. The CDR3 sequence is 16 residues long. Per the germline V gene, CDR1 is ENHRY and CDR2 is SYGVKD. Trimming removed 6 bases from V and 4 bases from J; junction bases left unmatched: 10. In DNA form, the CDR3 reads TGTGCCATCAGCTTCCCGACAGGGGGCATGGCAGATACGCAGTATTTT. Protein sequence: CAISFPTGGMADTQYF.

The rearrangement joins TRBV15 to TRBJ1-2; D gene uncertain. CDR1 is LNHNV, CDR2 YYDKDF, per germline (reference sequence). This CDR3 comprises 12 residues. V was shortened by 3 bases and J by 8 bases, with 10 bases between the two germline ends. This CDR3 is CATSRSTGGYTF. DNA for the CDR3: TGTGCCACCAGCAGGTCGACGGGAGGCTACACCTTC. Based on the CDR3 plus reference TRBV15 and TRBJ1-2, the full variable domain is DAMVIQNPRYQVTQFGKPVTLSCSQTLNHNVMYWYQQKSSQAPKLLFHYYDKDFNNEADTPDNFQSRRPNTSFCFLDIRSPGLGDTAMYLCATSRSTGGYTFGSGTRLTVV.

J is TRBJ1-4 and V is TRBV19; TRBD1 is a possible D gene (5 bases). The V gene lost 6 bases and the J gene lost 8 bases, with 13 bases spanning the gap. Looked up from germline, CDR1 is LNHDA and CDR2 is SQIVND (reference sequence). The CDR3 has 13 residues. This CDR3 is CASSSQAPEKLFF. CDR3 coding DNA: TGTGCCAGTAGCTCACAGGCGCCCGAAAAACTGTTTTTT. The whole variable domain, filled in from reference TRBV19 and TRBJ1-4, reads DGGITQSPKYLFRKEGQNVTLSCEQNLNHDAMYWYRQDPGQGLRLIYYSQIVNDFQKGDIAEGYSVSREKKESFPLTVTSAQKNPTAFYLCASSSQAPEKLFFGSGTQLSVL.

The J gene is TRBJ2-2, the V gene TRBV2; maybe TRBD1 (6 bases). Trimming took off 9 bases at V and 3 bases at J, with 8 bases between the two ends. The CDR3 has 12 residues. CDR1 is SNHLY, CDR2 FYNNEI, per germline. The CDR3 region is CASGQHTGELFF. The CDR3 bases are TGTGCCAGTGGACAGCACACCGGGGAGCTGTTTTTT.

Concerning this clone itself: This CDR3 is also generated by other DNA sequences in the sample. The CDR3 bases are TGTGCCAGCGGTCAAGAGACCCAGTACTTC. This sequence encodes CASGQETQYF. The J gene is TRBJ2-5, the V gene TRBV2; D gene ambiguous. The CDR3 contains 10 residues. V gave up 8 bases and J gave up 2 bases, with 3 bases separating them. Germline V gives CDR1 SNHLY, CDR2 FYNNEI.

CDR3 DNA sequence: TGCGCCAGCAGCTTGGTGACTAGCGGGAGGTACAATGAGCAGTTCTTC. As protein: CASSLVTSGRYNEQFF. The genes are TRBV5-1 and TRBJ2-1; TRBD2 aligns across 13 bases. V was pared by 0 bases and J by 4 bases, with 1 base of the junction left unmatched. The V gene's germline CDR1 is SGHRS and CDR2 YFSETQ. CDR3 size: 16 residues.

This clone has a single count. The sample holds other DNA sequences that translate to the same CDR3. The CDR3, as DNA: TGTGCCAGCAGCTTAGTCGGGACAGGGTCCGAAAAACTGTTTTTT. It translates to CASSLVGTGSEKLFF. The V gene is TRBV7-2, the J gene TRBJ1-4; TRBD1 matches 9 bases. V was clipped by 1 base and J by 8 bases; unmatched bases: 5. This CDR3 is built from 15 residues. CDR1 is SGHTA and CDR2 is FQGNSA in the germline V gene.